The sequence of this TCR beta chain was determined in a study of T cell responses to AZD1222 COVID-19 vaccine. Only in-frame clones appear in the TCRdb table, and some are missing; sequencing was by immunoSEQ multiplex PCR. The data hold fewer than 150,000 clones, with 85% to 90% observed a single time. This TCR derives from an adult who received the AZD1222 COVID-19 vaccine. This specimen was peripheral blood, taken 28 days after the second AZD1222 dose.

CDR3 protein: CASRTGLHNSPLHF. In DNA, the CDR3 is TGTGCCAGCAGGACGGGACTGCATAATTCACCCCTCCACTTT. The J gene is TRBJ1-6, the V gene TRBV2, with D possibly being TRBD1 (5 bases). Trimming stripped 6 bases from V and 5 bases from J, with 11 bases between. The CDR3 consists of 14 residues. Germline CDR1 SNHLY, CDR2 FYNNEI.